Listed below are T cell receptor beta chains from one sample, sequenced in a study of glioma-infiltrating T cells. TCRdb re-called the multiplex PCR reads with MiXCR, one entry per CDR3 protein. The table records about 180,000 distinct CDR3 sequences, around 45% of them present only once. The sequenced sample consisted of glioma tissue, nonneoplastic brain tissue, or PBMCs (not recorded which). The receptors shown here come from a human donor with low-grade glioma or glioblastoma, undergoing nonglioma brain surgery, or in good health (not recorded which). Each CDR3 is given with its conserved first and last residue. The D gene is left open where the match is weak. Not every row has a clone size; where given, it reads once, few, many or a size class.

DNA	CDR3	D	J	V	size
TGTGCCAGCAGCTTAAAGAGCGGGACAACCTACGAGCAGTACTTC	CASSLKSGTTYEQYF	.	TRBJ2-7	TRBV7-2	many
TGCGCCAGCAGCCAAGGATGGGCCGGCAATGAGCAGTTCTTC	CASSQGWAGNEQFF	.	TRBJ2-1	TRBV4-1	many
TGTGCCAGCATCCCGGGACTTAACTCCTACGAGCAGTACTTC	CASIPGLNSYEQYF	.	TRBJ2-7	TRBV12-3/TRBV12-4	once
TGTGCCAGCAGCCAAGGCAGAGGGTGGGATCAGCCCCAGCATTTT	CASSQGRGWDQPQHF	.	TRBJ1-5	TRBV14	.
TGTGCCAGCAGTGAGCTTAGGGGTACCGGGGAGCTGTTTTTT	CASSELRGTGELFF	.	TRBJ2-2	TRBV2	few
TGTGCCAGCAGCACCGGGAACAATGAAGCTTTCTTT	CASSTGNNEAFF	.	TRBJ1-1	TRBV12-3/TRBV12-4	once
TGTGCCAGCAGTTTAGCGGGGTCAGGACGGGAGCTGTTTTTT	CASSLAGSGRELFF	.	TRBJ2-2	TRBV28	many
TGTGCCAGCAGGGACAGGGAGTACGAGCAGTACTTC	CASRDREYEQYF	TRBD1	TRBJ2-7	TRBV2	many
TGTGCCACCAGACCCGGGACAGGGGGTTCTGGCTACACCTTC	CATRPGTGGSGYTF	TRBD1	TRBJ1-2	TRBV15	.
TGTGCCATCGCGGGAGTAGACACTGAAGCTTTCTTT	CAIAGVDTEAFF	.	TRBJ1-1	TRBV10-3	many
TGCAGCCCCCGGTCTGAGAGAGGGGAGCAGTTCTTC	CSPRSERGEQFF	.	TRBJ2-1	TRBV29-1	.
TGTGCCAGCAGCAAAAACAGGGGGAGCTCCTACAATGAGCAGTTCTTC	CASSKNRGSSYNEQFF	TRBD1	TRBJ2-1	TRBV7-2	many
TGTGCCAGCAGATTTATAGGAGGGACGGACGGTACGCAGTATTTT	CASRFIGGTDGTQYF	.	TRBJ2-3	TRBV6-1	many
TGTGCCAGCAGTTCGACTAGCGGGATTAACAATGAGCAGTTCTTC	CASSSTSGINNEQFF	TRBD2	TRBJ2-1	TRBV25-1	many
TGCAGTGCCGCTCGGGGGGCGGTGGCAGGCCCCCTATTCAATCAGCCCCAGCATTTT	CSAARGAVAGPLFNQPQHF	.	TRBJ1-5	TRBV20-1	many
TGTGCCAGTCGTAGCCCTAACACTGAAGCTTTCTTT	CASRSPNTEAFF	.	TRBJ1-1	TRBV2	.
TGTGCCAGCAGCCGAATTACGGGAGGGACCAAGACCCAGTACTTC	CASSRITGGTKTQYF	TRBD2	TRBJ2-5	TRBV27	.
TGTGCCAGCAGTTACACCGATCAGCCCCAGCATTTT	CASSYTDQPQHF	.	TRBJ1-5	TRBV6-6	.
TGTGCCAGCTCACCTCGTGTGGTACTCAACTCTCACAATGAGCAGTTCTTC	CASSPRVVLNSHNEQFF	.	TRBJ2-1	TRBV18	few
TGTGCCAGCACCCGGGGACATCATCCGAACACTGAAGCTTTCTTT	CASTRGHHPNTEAFF	.	TRBJ1-1	TRBV27	.
TGTGCCAGTAGTGTCTACACCGGGGAGCTGTTTTTT	CASSVYTGELFF	.	TRBJ2-2	TRBV19	few